Listed below are T cell receptor beta chains from one sample, sequenced in a study of blood T cell repertoires in COVID-19. Generated by immunoSEQ multiplex PCR, the TCRdb table keeps only in-frame clones and is missing some. The sample carries fewer than 65,000 clones, about 92% recorded once. Specimen: peripheral blood. All receptors come from a human donor in a cohort sampled during active COVID-19. CDR3s include the opening cysteine and the closing phenylalanine or tryptophan. Each record gives: V gene, clone size, D gene, J gene, CDR3 protein, CDR3 DNA. The D gene is left open where the match is weak. Rows give clone size only sometimes, using once, few, many, or a class for an expanded clone.

TRBV10-3	NA	TRBD1	TRBJ1-3	CAISRQGVIRNTIYF	TGTGCCATCAGTAGACAGGGGGTGATCCGAAACACCATATATTTT
TRBV18	NA	NA	TRBJ2-7	CASSPLTVASEQYF	TGTGCCAGCTCACCATTAACAGTTGCGTCCGAGCAGTACTTC
TRBV7-3	few	TRBD2	TRBJ2-7	CASSWTSGSYEQYF	TGTGCCAGCAGCTGGACTAGCGGCTCCTACGAGCAGTACTTC
TRBV6-6	once	TRBD1	TRBJ1-1	CASTSPRDSNTEAFF	TGTGCCAGCACCTCACCTAGGGACAGTAACACTGAAGCTTTCTTT
TRBV11-2	NA	TRBD1	TRBJ2-2	CASSLFSTGYTGELFF	TGTGCCAGCAGCTTATTTTCGACAGGGTACACCGGGGAGCTGTTTTTT
TRBV7-9	NA	TRBD1	TRBJ1-2	CASSPGGTNYGYTF	TGTGCCAGCAGCCCAGGGGGCACTAACTATGGCTACACCTTC
TRBV18	NA	NA	TRBJ1-1	CASSPREGVRGAFF	TGTGCCAGCTCACCGAGAGAGGGGGTTCGAGGAGCTTTCTTT
TRBV24-1	NA	TRBD1	TRBJ1-5	CATQPGQHNQPQHF	TGTGCCACCCAACCGGGACAGCACAATCAGCCCCAGCATTTT
TRBV29-1	NA	NA	TRBJ1-2	CSVGQAPLSKYGYTF	TGCAGCGTTGGACAGGCCCCACTATCCAAGTATGGCTACACCTTC
TRBV11-2	once	TRBD1	TRBJ2-5	CASSPDRGHPRETQYF	TGTGCCAGCAGCCCAGACAGGGGGCATCCACGAGAGACCCAGTACTTC
TRBV9	NA	NA	TRBJ1-2	CASSASLLRGYTF	TGTGCCAGCAGCGCTTCCCTGCTTCGGGGCTACACCTTC
TRBV9	NA	NA	TRBJ1-3	CASSVGTGGNTIYF	TGTGCCAGCAGCGTAGGAACAGGGGGAAACACCATATATTTT
TRBV29-1	NA	TRBD2	TRBJ2-3	CSVWDGGGTTDTQYF	TGCAGCGTATGGGATGGGGGAGGGACTACAGATACGCAGTATTTT
TRBV20-1	NA	NA	TRBJ2-5	CSATLLETQYF	TGCAGTGCTACCCTACTAGAGACCCAGTACTTC
TRBV7-3	once	NA	TRBJ1-1	CASRLTANTEAFF	TGTGCCAGCAGACTTACAGCGAACACTGAAGCTTTCTTT
TRBV5-1	once	NA	TRBJ1-2	CASSITQGLQGHTF	TGCGCCAGCAGCATAACCCAGGGACTGCAAGGCCACACCTTC
TRBV10-1	NA	TRBD2	TRBJ2-5	CASSERAGGPETQYF	TGCGCCAGCAGTGAGAGGGCGGGAGGGCCGGAGACCCAGTACTTC
TRBV6-1	NA	NA	TRBJ1-2	CASSEARGSNYGYTF	TGTGCCAGCAGTGAAGCGCGTGGTTCTAACTATGGCTACACCTTC
TRBV18	NA	NA	TRBJ1-4	CASSPPSLSTNEKLFF	TGTGCCAGCTCACCTCCGTCTCTTTCAACTAATGAAAAACTGTTTTTT
TRBV7-9	NA	TRBD2	TRBJ2-7	CASRSTSGLSYEQYF	TGTGCCAGCAGGTCGACTAGCGGATTATCCTACGAGCAGTACTTC
TRBV15	once	NA	TRBJ2-7	CATRPGGGGEQYF	TGTGCCACCAGACCAGGGGGCGGGGGCGAGCAGTACTTC
TRBV3-1/TRBV3-2	NA	NA	TRBJ1-4	CASSQGRADEKLFF	TGTGCCAGCAGCCAAGGGAGGGCAGATGAAAAACTGTTTTTT
TRBV6-5	NA	TRBD1	TRBJ2-1	CASRLRGNEQFF	TGTGCCAGCAGGCTCAGGGGGAATGAGCAGTTCTTC
TRBV5-4	NA	NA	TRBJ2-3	CASSLEGGGTDTQYF	TGTGCCAGCAGCTTGGAGGGGGGAGGGACTGATACGCAGTATTTT
TRBV24-1	NA	TRBD2	TRBJ2-3	CATSDRPWLAGVPDTQYF	TGTGCCACCAGTGACCGCCCATGGCTAGCGGGAGTGCCAGATACGCAGTATTTT
TRBV27	NA	NA	TRBJ1-1	CASINTGGAATEAFF	TGTGCCAGCATCAACACGGGGGGGGCTGCCACTGAAGCTTTCTTT
TRBV7-9	NA	TRBD2	TRBJ2-7	CASNRGGPGYEQYF	TGTGCCAGCAATCGGGGAGGGCCTGGCTACGAGCAGTACTTC
TRBV15	NA	NA	TRBJ2-7	CATSRVAQGSYEQYF	TGTGCCACCAGCAGAGTGGCGCAGGGATCCTACGAGCAGTACTTC
TRBV12-2	NA	NA	TRBJ1-1	CASRLAQGAGTEAFF	TGTGCAAGTCGCTTAGCGCAGGGGGCAGGGACTGAAGCTTTCTTT
TRBV24-1	once	TRBD1	TRBJ1-5	CATSDTRQGGNQPQHF	TGTGCCACCAGTGACACAAGACAGGGTGGGAATCAGCCCCAGCATTTT
TRBV28	NA	TRBD2	TRBJ2-5	CASSLGSYLAGGGETQYF	TGTGCCAGCAGTTTGGGATCCTATCTAGCGGGAGGAGGAGAGACCCAGTACTTC
TRBV6-5	NA	NA	TRBJ2-7	CASSYSGQGGEQYF	TGTGCCAGCAGTTACTCGGGACAAGGAGGCGAGCAGTACTTC
TRBV5-1	NA	NA	TRBJ1-1	CASSFGGVNTEAFF	TGCGCCAGCAGCTTCGGGGGAGTGAACACTGAAGCTTTCTTT
TRBV6-5	NA	TRBD2	TRBJ2-1	CASSYSGSGSDEQFF	TGTGCCAGCAGTTACTCGGGTAGCGGGAGCGATGAGCAGTTCTTC
TRBV30	NA	TRBD2	TRBJ2-5	CAWSPGGPGETQYF	TGTGCCTGGAGCCCGGGAGGGCCGGGGGAGACCCAGTACTTC
TRBV25-1	NA	TRBD1	TRBJ1-5	CASSPGTGVQPQHF	TGTGCCAGCAGTCCCGGGACAGGGGTTCAGCCCCAGCATTTT
TRBV12-3/TRBV12-4	NA	NA	TRBJ1-2	CASSLGHNYGYTF	TGTGCCAGCAGTTTGGGACATAACTATGGCTACACCTTC
TRBV7-7	NA	NA	TRBJ2-5	CASSQTGYQETQYF	TGTGCTAGCAGCCAGACAGGTTATCAAGAGACCCAGTACTTC
TRBV7-8	NA	NA	TRBJ1-1	CASSLETGFGTEAFF	TGTGCCAGCAGCTTAGAAACAGGGTTTGGCACTGAAGCTTTCTTT
TRBV27	NA	TRBD1	TRBJ1-4	CASSSDRGREKLFF	TGTGCCAGCAGTTCCGACAGGGGAAGGGAAAAACTGTTTTTT